This entry is about one T cell receptor beta chain. The source of the sample is a study of T cells in localized non-small cell lung cancer. Germline CDR1 reads SGHTA; CDR2 reads FQGNSA. This CDR3 is built from 14 residues. V was pared by 2 bases and J by 1 base, with 8 bases between. Only in-frame clones appear in the TCRdb table, and some are missing; sequencing was by immunoSEQ multiplex PCR. The table has tens of thousands of clones, 80% seen once. The specimen comprised peripheral blood, sampled before any cancer treatment. The TCR sequence derives from a male donor older than 55 with stage III squamous cell lung carcinoma. V gene TRBV7-2 combines with J gene TRBJ2-5; D uncertain. CDR3 DNA: TGTGCCAGCAGCTTAAGGCAAATCCAAGAGACCCAGTACTTC. Its protein is CASSLRQIQETQYF.